This T cell receptor beta chain was identified during a study of immune characteristics of hereditary and idiopathic chronic pancreatitis. Describing the broader study: The study examined local immune cells and TCRbeta repertoires in the pancreas in hereditary and idiopathic chronic pancreatitis, using control pancreases from organ donors for comparison. In total, about 5 control pancreases, fewer than 10 hereditary chronic pancreatitis pancreases and roughly 6 idiopathic chronic pancreatitis pancreases underwent TCRbeta sequencing. Minimal in vitro experimental manipulation of pancreas-infiltrating T cells was the reason the gDNA-based approach was selected. Results the study describes overall, beyond this receptor: Because patient tissue could be obtained only at the time of TPIAT, immune findings may have been influenced by differences in disease duration. Chronic pancreatitis caused by alcohol use was excluded from the study. Compared with controls, TCRbeta repertoire diversity was significantly higher and clonality was lower in both chronic pancreatitis groups. Among about a dozen chronic pancreatitis patients, the number of productive TCR rearrangements showed a positive correlation with disease severity scores. Hereditary and idiopathic chronic pancreatitis differed in Vbeta-Jbeta gene family usage, including TRBV10, TRBV19, TRBV23 and TRBV5.

Chronic pancreatitis pancreas tissue came from patients undergoing total pancreatectomy with islet autotransplantation (TPIAT). Included chronic pancreatitis patients had no known history of diabetes. For TCRbeta sequencing, genomic DNA was pulled straight from bulk pancreas tissue, skipping any T cell sorting. At two US centers, pancreas tissues from patients and organ donors were collected on a consecutive basis. About this clone: No cognate antigen has been identified for it. Base-call qualities are not available, and no considerably larger clone is one nucleotide away.

Measured from the cysteine to the phenylalanine, the CDR3 is 14 residues long. Here the CDR3 DNA is all that survives: 42 bases in frame from base 1. Sequences SNHLY (CDR1) and FYNNEI (CDR2) are obtained from the germline V gene. The germline ends are 8 bases apart after V is trimmed by 3 bases and J by 2 bases. The library relied on the immunoSEQ multiplex PCR assay. From pancreatic genomic DNA, the TCRbeta CDR3 region and adjacent sequences were amplified and sequenced. Per the authors' processing: Productive clonality and productive rearrangement counts were measured along with repertoire diversity, which was expressed as a mean normalized Shannon-Wiener index. The nonparametric Mann-Whitney U test was used to compare repertoire metrics between controls and chronic pancreatitis. Shared clonotypes were defined as CDR3beta sequences with identical amino acid composition and length across subjects. Not all clones reach the TCRdb copy of this immuneACCESS table, which keeps in-frame sequences only. Checked studies attribute under half of the gap to unresolved V genes and leave the rest unexplained. V, J and clone size were drawn from that table, and D and trimming were deduced from the DNA. In this sample the table shows about 14,000 clones, less than 75% of which occur a single time. 14% of the sample belongs to the ten largest clones.

The TCR was taken from a human donor with chronic pancreatitis. The rearranged chain carries TRBV2 and TRBJ1-3; the D gene assignment is ambiguous. Sample: pancreas tissue with hereditary chronic pancreatitis. Read as DNA, the sequence is TGTGCCAGCAGTGATGCAGGAACTGGAAACACCATATATTTT. It translates as CASSDAGTGNTIYF.